This passage covers 6 T cell receptor beta chains from one sample sequenced in a study of beta chain features in type 1 diabetes. Study-level points and caveats: Moderate but significant shortening of TCRB CDR3s was recorded in all four CD4+ subsets from Type 1 diabetes patients.

Expressed TCRB transcripts were sequenced, since all the RNA that had been isolated was reverse transcribed. TCRdb's table, derived via immunoSEQ multiplex PCR, lists solely in-frame clones and lacks some. Of around 250,000 clones listed, about 14% are singletons. Which antigens these TCRs recognize remains unknown. The sample taken for sequencing was naive CD4+ T cells from blood. These receptors all come from a man aged 30 to 39 with type 1 diabetes.

The table lists this clone with a few counts. The chain employs TRBV7-9 and TRBJ1-2; TRBD1 might be the D (6 bases). CDR1 is SEHNR and CDR2 is FQNEAQ in the germline V gene (reference sequence). The CDR3 totals 12 residues. Deletions cut 5 bases from V and 7 bases from J, with 11 bases between. The CDR3 region is CASSPGQFGYTF. CDR3 DNA: TGTGCCAGCAGCCCCGGACAGTTTGGCTACACCTTC.

The chain has TRBV14 and TRBJ2-5; a weak D match, TRBD1 (6 bases). CDR3 size: 11 residues. V was pared by 5 bases and J by 7 bases, with 8 bases between. From germline, CDR1 is SGHDN and CDR2 FVKESK. As DNA, the CDR3 is TGTGCCAGCAGCGCACAGGGGACCCAGTACTTC. Its protein product is CASSAQGTQYF.

The genes are TRBV5-1 and TRBJ2-1; 11 positions match TRBD2. Germline-derived CDR1 and CDR2 are SGHRS and YFSETQ. CDR3 size: 14 residues. Unmatched junction bases numbered 4, after V lost 0 bases and J lost 11 bases. CDR3 DNA: TGCGCCAGCAGCTTGGACTCTAGCGGGGGGAAGCAGTTCTTC. It encodes CASSLDSSGGKQFF.

This clone was recorded once. This chain uses TRBV9 with TRBJ1-1; D gene unclear. CDR3 size: 14 residues. Per germline, CDR1 SGDLS and CDR2 YYNGEE. V was pared by 0 bases and J by 4 bases, with 10 bases between. CDR3 sequence reads: CASSVDEGRTEAFF. CDR3 DNA: TGTGCCAGCAGCGTAGATGAGGGTCGCACTGAAGCTTTCTTT. The complete variable domain, with remaining parts taken from reference TRBV9 and TRBJ1-1, reads DSGVTQTPKHLITATGQRVTLRCSPRSGDLSVYWYQQSLDQGLQFLIQYYNGEERAKGNILERFSAQQFPDLHSELNLSSLELGDSALYFCASSVDEGRTEAFFGQGTRLTVV.

The chain employs TRBV30 and TRBJ2-7; 8 positions match TRBD2. From germline, CDR1 is GTSNPN and CDR2 SVGIG (reference sequence). CDR3 size: 13 residues. The trim removed 4 bases at V and 0 bases at J, leaving 2 bases unmatched. Here the CDR3 reads CAWKRESSYEQYF. CDR3 in DNA: TGTGCCTGGAAGCGGGAGAGCTCCTACGAGCAGTACTTC.

Only a few counts were recorded for this clone. This chain links TRBV6-1 with TRBJ1-2; D ambiguous. Per germline, CDR1 MNHNS and CDR2 SASEGT. This CDR3 is built from 11 residues. Trimming pared 2 bases from V and 7 bases from J, leaving 5 bases between. CDR3 coding DNA: TGTGCCAGCAGTGAAACATTTGGCTACACCTTC. This codes for CASSETFGYTF.